Listed below are T cell receptor beta chains from one sample, sequenced in a study of CD8 T cells in Susac syndrome. Each CDR3 protein is one row after TCRdb ran MiXCR on the immunoSEQ multiplex PCR reads. This table holds some 400,000 distinct CDR3 sequences, around 85% found once. The sequenced material came from CD8+ T cells from PBMCs. These receptors were taken from a human donor with multiple sclerosis. Each CDR3 is given with its conserved first and last residue. The D gene is left open where the match is weak. Expanded clones are given a class, and other clones once, few, many or no size at all.

j_call,v_call,d_call,clone_size,cdr3_nt,cdr3_aa
TRBJ2-3,TRBV11-2,.,few,TGTGCCAGCAGCGATAGGGTAGATACGCAGTATTTT,CASSDRVDTQYF
TRBJ1-6,TRBV10-3,.,.,TGTGCCATCAGTGAGTCTCCTCGGGCCCTCCACTTT,CAISESPRALHF
TRBJ2-2,TRBV11-2,TRBD2,.,TGTGCCAGCAGCCCGTGGACTAGCGCCGCCCGGGACACCGGGGAGCTGTTTTTT,CASSPWTSAARDTGELFF
TRBJ2-2,TRBV7-9,.,.,TGTGCCAGCAGCCCACAATCCTGGGGGGAGCTGTTTTTT,CASSPQSWGELFF
TRBJ1-1,TRBV4-1,.,.,TGCGCCAGCAGCCAATCCTCTACGGGTTGGACTGAAGCTTTCTTT,CASSQSSTGWTEAFF
TRBJ1-5,TRBV6-1,TRBD1,.,TGTGCCAGCAGTCAAGCCGAGAAAGAGGACAGGGGATCTCAGCCCCAGCATTTT,CASSQAEKEDRGSQPQHF
TRBJ1-6,TRBV11-2,.,.,TGTGCCAGCAGCTTAATACCTAAAGGTTATAATTCACCCCTCCACTTT,CASSLIPKGYNSPLHF
TRBJ2-7,TRBV7-6,.,.,TGTGCCAGCAGCTTAACTTCGATGGACTACGAGCAGTACTTC,CASSLTSMDYEQYF
TRBJ2-2,TRBV7-2,TRBD2,.,TGTGCCAGCAGCTTCCGCGGGGGGAGGACCGGGGAGCTGTTTTTT,CASSFRGGRTGELFF
TRBJ2-5,TRBV27,TRBD2,.,TGTGCCAGCAGCCATAGCGGGGGTGCCCAAGAGACCCAGTACTTC,CASSHSGGAQETQYF
TRBJ1-3,TRBV10-3,TRBD1,.,TGTGCCAACGGGGACAGGGGGGACCGGTTTACTGGAAACACCATATATTTT,CANGDRGDRFTGNTIYF
TRBJ1-2,TRBV30,TRBD1,.,TGTGCCTGGAGTTCGGGGCAGGGGGCGGATGGCTACACCTTC,CAWSSGQGADGYTF
TRBJ1-1,TRBV4-1,.,.,TGCGCCAGCAGCCAGGGGACATCTGAAGCTTTCTTT,CASSQGTSEAFF
TRBJ2-3,TRBV18,.,.,TGTGCCAGCTCACCACCGACAGATTCTAGCACAGATACGCAGTATTTT,CASSPPTDSSTDTQYF
TRBJ1-4,TRBV4-1,TRBD1,.,TGCGCCAGGGGGACAGGTGCTAATGAAAAACTGTTTTTT,CARGTGANEKLFF
TRBJ1-6,TRBV27,.,.,TGTGCCAGCAGTTTGCTCGCTGGTTCACCCCTCCACTTT,CASSLLAGSPLHF
TRBJ1-1,TRBV7-9,TRBD1,.,TGTGCCAGCAGCTCGACAGGGGTAATGAACACTGAAGCTTTCTTT,CASSSTGVMNTEAFF
TRBJ1-2,TRBV4-1,.,.,TGCGCCAGCAGCCAAGAAGAGTCCTATGGCTACACCTTC,CASSQEESYGYTF
TRBJ2-7,TRBV27,.,.,TGTGCCAGCGGCGCGTCCTACGAGCAGTACTTC,CASGASYEQYF
TRBJ1-5,TRBV12-3/TRBV12-4,.,.,TGTGCCAGCAGTACAGGGTTTAGCAATCAGCCCCAGCATTTT,CASSTGFSNQPQHF
TRBJ1-2,TRBV9,.,.,TGTGCCAGCAGCGTAGCTGGGGCAGACCGTGGCTACACCTTC,CASSVAGADRGYTF
TRBJ1-1,TRBV5-1,.,.,TGCGCCAGCAGCTTGGCCCTCCAGGGCCCATCCACTGAAGCTTTCTTT,CASSLALQGPSTEAFF
TRBJ2-3,TRBV5-1,TRBD2,few,TGCGCCACCAAAAACGGCGGGCTAGCGGGGCGCACAGATACGCAGTATTTT,CATKNGGLAGRTDTQYF